Sequencing of this T cell receptor beta chain was carried out in a study of post-analysis software for immune sequencing data. Notes on this clonotype: Antigen: not known.

Study-wide results and limits: Normalized Chao1 diversity was significantly lower in multiple sclerosis patients than in controls. In patients, TRBV5-6, TRBV5-1 and TRBV20-1 belonged to four or five TRBV segments found more frequently than in controls.

Sequencing libraries made from TCR beta cDNA carried unique molecular identifiers. Roughly 500,000 cDNA molecules came from about 1 to 10 million T cells. MiXCR, run by TCRdb on the PCR reads, gives a single entry per CDR3 protein. The sample has more than 500,000 distinct CDR3 sequences; about a third are singletons. V lost 7 bases and J lost 2, with 17 bases in between. The V gene's germline CDR1 is LNHNV and CDR2 YYDKDF (reference sequence). The CDR3 runs to 15 residues. Sequenced: blood. The receptor's source is a girl aged 2-17 years with multiple sclerosis. The J gene is TRBJ1-1, the V gene TRBV15, with D possibly matching TRBD1 (5 bases). For the CDR3, the DNA is TGTGCCACCAAGCCGGAGCAGGGTAGAAACACTGAAGCTTTCTTT. Translation: CATKPEQGRNTEAFF. Using reference TRBV15 and TRBJ1-1 for the parts outside the CDR3, the full variable domain is DAMVIQNPRYQVTQFGKPVTLSCSQTLNHNVMYWYQQKSSQAPKLLFHYYDKDFNNEADTPDNFQSRRPNTSFCFLDIRSPGLGDTAMYLCATKPEQGRNTEAFFGQGTRLTVV.